This T cell receptor beta chain emerged from a study of T cells in Graves' hyperthyroidism and ophthalmopathy (dated by TCRdb to 2018 to 2020). Describing the broader study: Peripheral blood samples were taken at initial diagnosis, before any treatment was given. TCR V-J signatures able to tell the groups apart were searched for in a discovery cohort of 100 patients, of whom roughly 42 had Graves' ophthalmopathy and roughly 59 had stable Graves' hyperthyroidism. Prospective prediction of ophthalmopathy was tested in an independent validation cohort of some 19 hyperthyroidism patients and some 17 patients who later progressed to ophthalmopathy. The 100 or so discovery patients were randomly split 7:3 into training and test sets. In about 6 Graves' hyperthyroidism patients, the study also compared T-cell repertoires from thyroid tissue with T-cell repertoires from blood. Following sampling, methimazole starting at 30 mg daily was given to hyperthyroidism patients, and high-dose intravenous methylprednisolone was given to ophthalmopathy patients. The paper reports TCR Vbeta CDR3 sequencing of approximately 140 peripheral blood samples: fewer than 50 ophthalmopathy, under 85 hyperthyroidism and around 17 progressor patients. What the study reported, not specific to this receptor: In validation, the model predicted progression to ophthalmopathy a median of 6.5 months before onset, with approximately 71% sensitivity and roughly 73% specificity. Most expanded thyroid clonotypes (frequency above 0.001) were also detected in blood, suggesting blood repertoires may reflect thyroid immune responses. A 13 V-J signature model separated ophthalmopathy from stable hyperthyroidism, with approximately 87% sensitivity and roughly 82% specificity in cross-validation and 80%/75% in testing. Sample size was not statistically predetermined, and blinding of investigators to group allocation was not performed.

TCR beta CDR3 regions were amplified from RNA transcripts. A first-round RT-PCR of the TCR CDR3 used the HTBI primer set with the Qiagen OneStep RT-PCR kit. The libraries were constructed in a second round of multiplex PCR and then size-selected and purified. The libraries were sequenced on an Illumina HiSeq2000 using paired-end 100 bp reads. The original pipeline was this. SOAPnuke was used to process the raw data, with reads discarded if the reads contained adapters or uncalled bases, had a mean Phred below 15, or lacked an exact constant-primer or identifier match. High-quality paired reads were merged using COPE v1.2.5, and each unique nucleotide sequence was defined as a clonotype. Clonotypes were aligned to IMGT TRBV, TRBD and TRBJ reference segments using MiTCR v1.1. The analysis was restricted to V-J combinations with a frequency above 0.0001, which together covered over 99% of the repertoires. The TCS score was defined as the ratio of F50 (clonal expansion) to E x V (chaos), calculated using BLOSUM62-based TCRdist between CDR3 peptides within each V-J. Welch's t-statistics and random forest reduced around 520 V-J features to about 13, which were used in a naive Bayes classifier (R e1071). TCRdb redid the processing of the public reads, applying fastp at Q25 and MiXCR, and retained in-frame beta chains. Identical CDR3 proteins give one entry, which carries the most common genes and DNA. What appears here as the V and J calls and clone size reflects TCRdb's work, not the paper's. This sample has around 530,000 distinct CDR3 sequences in its table, and approximately 17% of those were observed once. The ten largest clones add up to roughly 15% of the sample.

CDR3 length: 12 amino acids, cysteine to phenylalanine. Only the CDR3 part of the read is kept: 36 bases, read in frame from the first base. According to the germline V gene, CDR1 reads MDHEN and CDR2 reads SYDVKM. V and J are truncated by 8 bases and 8 bases respectively, leaving an intervening sequence of 13 bases. The table lists this clonotype with a few counts. Its recognized antigen is unknown. Per-base quality was not reported, and no clone a single base away is much larger than it. Ophthalmopathy patients had moderately to severely active disease, with a Clinical Activity Score of 3 or more, a NOSPECS grade of 4 or more, and a disease duration of less than 3 months. Patients with uncontrolled infections, other autoimmune diseases, pregnancy or lactation were excluded. Diagnoses were based on clinical symptoms, serum thyroxine and TRAb, thyroid ultrasound and orbital computed tomography. Ficoll-Paque density gradient centrifugation was used to isolate PBMCs from approximately 10 ml of fresh peripheral blood. Total RNA was extracted using Trizol reagent, and RNA quality was assessed on an Agilent 2100 Bioanalyzer.

The V and J segments used are TRBV28 and TRBJ2-1; the D gene cannot be named for sure. This TCR was sampled from a woman aged 18-29 years with Graves' ophthalmopathy. Source material: blood. The DNA sequence is given as TGTGCCAGCGGCCACCCTGGGGATGAGCAGTTCTTC. Translated, it gives CASGHPGDEQFF.